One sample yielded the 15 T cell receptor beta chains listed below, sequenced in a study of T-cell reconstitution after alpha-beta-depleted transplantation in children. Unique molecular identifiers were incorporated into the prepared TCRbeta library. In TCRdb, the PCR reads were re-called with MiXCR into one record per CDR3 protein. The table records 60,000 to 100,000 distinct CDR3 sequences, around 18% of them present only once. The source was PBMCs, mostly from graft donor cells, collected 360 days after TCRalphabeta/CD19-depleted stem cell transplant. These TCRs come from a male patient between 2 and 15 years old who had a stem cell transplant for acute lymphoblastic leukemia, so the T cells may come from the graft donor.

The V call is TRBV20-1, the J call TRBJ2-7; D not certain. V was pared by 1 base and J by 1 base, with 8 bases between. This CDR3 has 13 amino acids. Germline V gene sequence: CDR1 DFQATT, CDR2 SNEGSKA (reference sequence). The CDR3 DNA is TGCAGTGCTAGAGTCGCACCTTCCTACGAGCAGTACTTC. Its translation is CSARVAPSYEQYF.

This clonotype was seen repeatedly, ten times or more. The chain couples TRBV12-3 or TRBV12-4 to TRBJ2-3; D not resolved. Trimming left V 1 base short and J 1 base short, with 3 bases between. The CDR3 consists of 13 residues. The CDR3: CASSLVGTDTQYF. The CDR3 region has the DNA TGTGCCAGCAGTTTAGTCGGCACAGATACGCAGTATTTT.

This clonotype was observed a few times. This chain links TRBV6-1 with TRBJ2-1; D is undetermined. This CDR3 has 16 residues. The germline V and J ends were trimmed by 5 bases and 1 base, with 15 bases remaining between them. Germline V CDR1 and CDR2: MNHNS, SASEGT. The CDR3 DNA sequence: TGTGCCAGCAGTCGCTGGGCTACGCTTTCCTACAATGAGCAGTTCTTC. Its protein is CASSRWATLSYNEQFF.

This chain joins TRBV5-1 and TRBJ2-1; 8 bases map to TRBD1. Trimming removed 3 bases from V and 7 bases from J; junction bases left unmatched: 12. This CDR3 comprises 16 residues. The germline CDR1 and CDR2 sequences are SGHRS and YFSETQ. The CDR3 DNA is TGCGCCAGCAGCTACTACAGGGGGAGTCCTAAGAATGAGCAGTTCTTC. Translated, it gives CASSYYRGSPKNEQFF.

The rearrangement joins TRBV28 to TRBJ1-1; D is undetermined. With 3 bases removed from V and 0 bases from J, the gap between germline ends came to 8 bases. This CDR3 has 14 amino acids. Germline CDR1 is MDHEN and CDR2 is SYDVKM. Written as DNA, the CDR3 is TGTGCCAGCAGTTTCCACACTTTGAACACTGAAGCTTTCTTT. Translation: CASSFHTLNTEAFF.

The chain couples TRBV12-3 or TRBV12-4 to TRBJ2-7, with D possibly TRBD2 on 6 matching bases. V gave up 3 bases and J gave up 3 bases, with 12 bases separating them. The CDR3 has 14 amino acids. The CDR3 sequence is CASSFYGSDYEQYF. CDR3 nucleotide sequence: TGTGCCAGCAGTTTTTACGGGAGTGACTACGAGCAGTACTTC.

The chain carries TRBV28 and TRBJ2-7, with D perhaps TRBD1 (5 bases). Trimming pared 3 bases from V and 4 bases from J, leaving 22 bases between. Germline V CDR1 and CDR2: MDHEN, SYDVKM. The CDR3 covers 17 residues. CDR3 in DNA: TGTGCCAGCAGTTTTTTCCCCCCTCCGGACATCGTATACGAGCAGTACTTC. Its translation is CASSFFPPPDIVYEQYF. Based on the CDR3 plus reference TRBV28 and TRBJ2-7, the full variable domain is DVKVTQSSRYLVKRTGEKVFLECVQDMDHENMFWYRQDPGLGLRLIYFSYDVKMKEKGDIPEGYSVSREKKERFSLILESASTNQTSMYLCASSFFPPPDIVYEQYFGPGTRLTVT.

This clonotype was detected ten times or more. CDR3 nucleotide sequence: TGTGCCATCAGTGCCGGCTTCTCCTACGAGCAGTACTTC. It codes for CAISAGFSYEQYF. This chain joins TRBV10-3 and TRBJ2-7; D gene uncertain. The CDR3 spans 13 residues. Trimming shortened V by 4 bases and J by 0 bases, and 7 bases separated the two germline ends. Germline assignment: CDR1 ENHRY and CDR2 SYGVKD.

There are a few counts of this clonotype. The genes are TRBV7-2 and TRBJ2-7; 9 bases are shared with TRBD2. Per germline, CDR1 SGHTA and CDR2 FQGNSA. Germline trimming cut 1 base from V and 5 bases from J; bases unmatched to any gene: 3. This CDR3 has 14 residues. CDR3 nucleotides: TGTGCCAGCAGCTTAGAGGGACTAGCCCACGAGCAGTACTTC. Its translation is CASSLEGLAHEQYF. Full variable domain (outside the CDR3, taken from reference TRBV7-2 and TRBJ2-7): GAGVSQSPSNKVTEKGKDVELRCDPISGHTALYWYRQSLGQGLEFLIYFQGNSAPDKSGLPSDRFSAERTGGSVSTLTIQRTQQEDSAVYLCASSLEGLAHEQYFGPGTRLTVT.

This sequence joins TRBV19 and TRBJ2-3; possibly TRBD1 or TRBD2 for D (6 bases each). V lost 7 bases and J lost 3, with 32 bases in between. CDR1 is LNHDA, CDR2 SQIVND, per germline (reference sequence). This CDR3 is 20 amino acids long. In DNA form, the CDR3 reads TGTGCCAGTACTCCCGAGCTGCGGGACATTTTTGCCACAGGGACAGATACGCAGTATTTT. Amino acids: CASTPELRDIFATGTDTQYF.

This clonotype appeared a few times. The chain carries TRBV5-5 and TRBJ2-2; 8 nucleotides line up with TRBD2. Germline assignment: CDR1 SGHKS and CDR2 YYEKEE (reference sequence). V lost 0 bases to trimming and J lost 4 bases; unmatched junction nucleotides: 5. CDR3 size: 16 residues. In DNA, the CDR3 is TGTGCCAGCAGCTTGGTCCAGGCGGGAGGCACCGGGGAGCTGTTTTTT. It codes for CASSLVQAGGTGELFF.

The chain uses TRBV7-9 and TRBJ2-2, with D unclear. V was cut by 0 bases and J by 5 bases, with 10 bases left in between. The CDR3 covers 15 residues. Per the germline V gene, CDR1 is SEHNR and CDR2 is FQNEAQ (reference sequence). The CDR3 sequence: CASSLAVSSTGELFF. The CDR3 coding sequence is TGTGCCAGCAGCTTAGCGGTATCTTCAACCGGGGAGCTGTTTTTT.

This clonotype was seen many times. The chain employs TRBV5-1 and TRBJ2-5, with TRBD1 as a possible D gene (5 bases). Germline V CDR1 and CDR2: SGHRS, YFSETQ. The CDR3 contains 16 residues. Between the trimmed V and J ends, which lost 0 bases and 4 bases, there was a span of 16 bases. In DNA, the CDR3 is TGCGCCAGCAGCTTGGGGCCCCAGGGATCGGGAGAGACCCAGTACTTC. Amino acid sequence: CASSLGPQGSGETQYF.

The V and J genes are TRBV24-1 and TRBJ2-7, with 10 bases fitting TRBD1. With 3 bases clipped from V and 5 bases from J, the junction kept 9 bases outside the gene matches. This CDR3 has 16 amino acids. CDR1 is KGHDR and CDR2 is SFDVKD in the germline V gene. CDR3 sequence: CATSDVATGGNDEQYF. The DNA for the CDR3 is TGTGCCACCAGTGATGTGGCGACAGGGGGCAATGACGAGCAGTACTTC.

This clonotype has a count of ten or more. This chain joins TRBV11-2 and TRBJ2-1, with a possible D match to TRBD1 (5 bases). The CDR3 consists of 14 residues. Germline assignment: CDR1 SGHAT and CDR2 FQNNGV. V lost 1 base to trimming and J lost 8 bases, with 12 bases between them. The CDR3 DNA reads TGTGCCAGCAGCTTAGGGCCAGAAGGGGATGAGCAGTTCTTC. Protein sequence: CASSLGPEGDEQFF.